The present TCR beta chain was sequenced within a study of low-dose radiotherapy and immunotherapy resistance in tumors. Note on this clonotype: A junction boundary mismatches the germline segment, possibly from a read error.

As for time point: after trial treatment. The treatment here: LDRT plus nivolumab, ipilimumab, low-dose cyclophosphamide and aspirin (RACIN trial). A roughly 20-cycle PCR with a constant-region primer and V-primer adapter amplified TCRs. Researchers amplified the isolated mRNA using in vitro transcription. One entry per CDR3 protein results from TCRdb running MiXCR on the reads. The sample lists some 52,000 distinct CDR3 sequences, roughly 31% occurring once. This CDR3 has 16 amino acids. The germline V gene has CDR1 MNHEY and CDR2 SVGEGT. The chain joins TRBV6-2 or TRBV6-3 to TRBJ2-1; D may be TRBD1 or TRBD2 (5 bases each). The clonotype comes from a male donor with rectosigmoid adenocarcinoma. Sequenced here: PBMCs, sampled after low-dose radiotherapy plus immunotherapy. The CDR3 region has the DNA TGTGCCAGCAGTTACTCGATAACGGGGCAGCACAATGATCAGTTCTTC. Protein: CASSYSITGQHNDQFF.